These 27 T cell receptor beta chains came from one sample sequenced in a study of Graves' ophthalmopathy and Graves' hyperthyroidism (dated by TCRdb to between 2017 and 2018). Sequencing was carried out with an Illumina HiSeq 2000. TCR beta CDR3 regions were amplified from RNA transcripts for repertoire sequencing. The first round was an RT-PCR using HTBI primers with the Qiagen OneStep RT-PCR kit, and this first round was followed by a second-round multiplex PCR, then size selection and purification. TCRdb reprocessing: public reads trimmed at Q25 with fastp, clones called with MiXCR, in-frame beta chains kept. Each record represents a unique CDR3 protein, reported with the most common genes and DNA among its rows. This sample lists over a million distinct CDR3 sequences; about two fifths were detected once. Roughly 11% of the sample is in the top ten clones. The source material was peripheral blood or thyroid tissue (not recorded which). These receptors originate from an adult man with Graves' hyperthyroidism.

This clonotype was seen more than once but under ten times. The rearrangement uses TRBV28 and TRBJ1-2; tentative D call: TRBD1 (6 bases). CDR3 length: 14 residues. CDR1 is MDHEN and CDR2 is SYDVKM in the germline V gene. Trimming pared 7 bases from V and 5 bases from J, leaving 17 bases between. CDR3 protein: CASNLRGRTYGYTF. The CDR3 region has the DNA TGTGCCAGCAATTTGCGGGGGCGAACGTATGGCTACACCTTC.

Only a few counts were recorded for this clonotype. The J gene is TRBJ1-2, the V gene TRBV6-5; 9 positions match TRBD1. Per germline, CDR1 MNHEY and CDR2 SVGAGI. V dropped 1 base and J dropped 3; count of bases not matched to a gene: 12. This CDR3 region has 18 residues. The DNA for the CDR3 is TGTGCCAGCAGTTACTTTCCTGACAGGGGGGTAAACTACTATGGCTACACCTTC. Its protein product is CASSYFPDRGVNYYGYTF.

As to this clonotype: One end of the junction does not line up with germline, which may come from a read error. The chain combines TRBV25-1 with TRBJ1-3; tentatively, D is TRBD1 (5 bases). Germline lookup yields CDR1 MGHDK and CDR2 SYGVNS. The CDR3 totals 14 residues. The CDR3 bases are TGTGCCAGCAGTGCCGGCAGGGCTGGGAACACCATATATTTT. Amino acids: CASSAGRAGNTIYF. Complete variable domain (other parts from reference TRBV25-1 and TRBJ1-3): EADIYQTPRYLVIGTGKKITLECSQTMGHDKMYWYQQDPGMELHLIHYSYGVNSTEKGDLSSESTVSRIRTEHFPLTLESARPSHTSQYLCASSAGRAGNTIYFGEGSWLTVV.

Points on this clonotype: This may come from a read error, since a much larger clone is one base off. The V gene is TRBV3-1, the J gene TRBJ1-2; possible D gene TRBD1, 5 bases. Trimming took off 1 base at V and 2 bases at J, with 8 bases between the two ends. Germline V gives CDR1 LGHDT, CDR2 YNNKEL (reference sequence). The CDR3 sequence is 14 residues long. The CDR3 here is CASSQGTQNYGYTF. CDR3 DNA: TGTGCCAGCAGCCAAGGGACACAGAACTATGGCTACACCTTC.

This clonotype appeared many times. V gene TRBV7-9 combines with J gene TRBJ1-6; D unclear. Germline-derived CDR1 and CDR2 are SEHNR and FQNEAQ (reference sequence). The CDR3 has 15 amino acids. V gave up 3 bases and J gave up 6 bases, with 12 bases separating them. CDR3 sequence reads: CASSFFSVLNSPLHF. Written as DNA, the CDR3 is TGTGCCAGCAGCTTTTTTTCGGTACTTAATTCACCCCTCCACTTT. Using reference TRBV7-9 and TRBJ1-6 for the parts outside the CDR3, the full variable domain is DTGVSQNPRHKITKRGQNVTFRCDPISEHNRLYWYRQTLGQGPEFLTYFQNEAQLEKSRLLSDRFSAERPKGSFSTLEIQRTEQGDSAMYLCASSFFSVLNSPLHFGNGTRLTVT.

This clonotype was recorded many times. The chain carries TRBV25-1 and TRBJ1-2; D call uncertain. The V end lost 1 base, the J end lost 5 bases, and 14 bases lay between the germline ends. The CDR3 is 15 residues long. CDR1 is MGHDK, CDR2 SYGVNS, per germline. CDR3 loop: CASSESWQTRYGYTF. CDR3 nucleotides: TGTGCCAGCAGTGAATCTTGGCAGACTCGTTATGGCTACACCTTC.

The V gene is TRBV10-2, the J gene TRBJ1-6, with TRBD1 as a possible D gene (5 bases). Germline lookup yields CDR1 WSHSY and CDR2 SAAADI. The CDR3 runs 14 residues. Between the trimmed V and J ends, which lost 0 bases and 8 bases, there was a span of 8 bases. The CDR3 coding sequence is TGCGCCAGCAGTGAGTCGGACACCCATTCACCCCTCCACTTT. It yields the protein CASSESDTHSPLHF.

In its sample, this clonotype was seen many times. V usage is TRBV2 and J usage is TRBJ1-1; D not resolved. CDR3 length equals 12 residues. CDR1 is SNHLY, CDR2 FYNNEI, per germline. The germline V and J ends were trimmed by 7 bases and 4 bases, with 10 bases remaining between them. CDR3 amino acids: CASMVPATEAFF. Here the CDR3 DNA reads TGTGCCAGCATGGTACCCGCCACTGAAGCTTTCTTT. Full variable domain (missing parts from reference TRBV2 and TRBJ1-1): EPEVTQTPSHQVTQMGQEVILRCVPISNHLYFYWYRQILGQKVEFLVSFYNNEISEKSEIFDDQFSVERPDGSNFTLKIRSTKLEDSAMYFCASMVPATEAFFGQGTRLTVV.

The chain joins TRBV5-1 to TRBJ1-1; D is unclear. V was cut by 0 bases and J by 3 bases, with 12 bases left in between. There are 15 residues in the CDR3. CDR1 is SGHRS and CDR2 is YFSETQ in the germline V gene. CDR3 in amino acids: CASSLGRGPHTEAFF. The CDR3 DNA sequence: TGCGCCAGCAGCTTGGGACGAGGCCCCCACACTGAAGCTTTCTTT. Full variable domain (remainder filled in from reference TRBV5-1 and TRBJ1-1): KAGVTQTPRYLIKTRGQQVTLSCSPISGHRSVSWYQQTPGQGLQFLFEYFSETQRNKGNFPGRFSGRQFSNSRSEMNVSTLELGDSALYLCASSLGRGPHTEAFFGQGTRLTVV.

This clonotype was counted at least ten times. This sequence joins TRBV12-3 or TRBV12-4 and TRBJ1-2, with 7 bases lining up with TRBD1. Trimming cost V 5 bases and J 3 bases; bases outside gene matches: 6. The CDR3 runs 14 residues. CDR3 DNA: TGTGCCAGCAGTAGCGACAGGGCTCACTATGGCTACACCTTC. This encodes CASSSDRAHYGYTF.

Concerning this clonotype itself: A read error is likely, as this CDR3 ends without the conserved phenylalanine or tryptophan. V and J are TRBV10-3 and TRBJ2-7; tentatively, D is TRBD1 (6 bases). From germline, CDR1 is ENHRY and CDR2 SYGVKD. The CDR3 loop spans 13 amino acids. Here the CDR3 DNA reads TGTGCCAGCAGTTTCGGACAGCCCTACGAGCAGTACCTC. It yields the protein CASSFGQPYEQYL.

Concerning this clonotype: A much larger clonotype is one base distant, so this may be a read error. V is TRBV12-3 or TRBV12-4 and J is TRBJ1-2; a possible D gene is TRBD1 (5 bases). CDR3 size: 13 residues. V gave up 5 bases and J gave up 9 bases, with 16 bases separating them. CDR3 DNA: TGTGCCAGCAGTGGGGCGGGTCTGATAAGCTACACCTTC. This gives the protein CASSGAGLISYTF.

This chain links TRBV13 with TRBJ2-7, with a weak D call TRBD2 (6 bases). V was shortened by 2 bases and J by 0 bases, with 11 bases between the two germline ends. The germline gives CDR1 PRHDT, CDR2 FYEKMQ (reference sequence). This CDR3 has 15 residues. CDR3 sequence: CASSLLGGSSYEQYF. The CDR3 coding sequence is TGTGCCAGCAGCTTACTTGGGGGGAGCTCCTACGAGCAGTACTTC.

Only a few counts were recorded for this clonotype. The chain uses TRBV12-3 or TRBV12-4 and TRBJ2-7, with D uncertain. CDR3 length equals 12 residues. V was trimmed by 4 bases and J by 3 bases, leaving 7 bases between them. This CDR3 is CASSSPFYEQYF. The CDR3 bases are TGTGCCAGCAGTTCCCCATTCTACGAGCAGTACTTC.

V usage is TRBV9 and J usage is TRBJ1-1; 7 positions agree with TRBD1. CDR3 size: 14 residues. Germline CDR1 is SGDLS and CDR2 is YYNGEE. V shed 0 bases and J 4 bases; nucleotides not matched to a gene: 3. CDR3 in amino acids: CASSVVAGGTEAFF. The CDR3 DNA reads as TGTGCCAGCAGCGTAGTGGCAGGGGGCACTGAAGCTTTCTTT. The entire variable domain, with the rest obtained from reference TRBV9 and TRBJ1-1, is as follows: DSGVTQTPKHLITATGQRVTLRCSPRSGDLSVYWYQQSLDQGLQFLIQYYNGEERAKGNILERFSAQQFPDLHSELNLSSLELGDSALYFCASSVVAGGTEAFFGQGTRLTVV.

Comment on this clonotype: A single base separates this from a much larger clone, so it may be a read error. The chain is built from TRBV11-3 and TRBJ2-2; D is ambiguous. Germline CDR1 SGHNT, CDR2 YENEEA. There are 14 residues in the CDR3. Deletions cut 3 bases from V and 0 bases from J, with 5 bases between. The CDR3, as DNA: TGTGCCAGCAGCTTTCTAGCGAACACCGGGGAGCTGTTTTTT. It is translated as CASSFLANTGELFF.

The rearrangement links TRBV7-6 to TRBJ2-2; the match to TRBD2 covers 14 bases. The CDR3 has 16 amino acids. With 5 bases clipped from V and 8 bases from J, the junction kept 7 bases outside the gene matches. Per the germline V gene, CDR1 is SGHVS and CDR2 is FNYEAQ. Written as DNA, the CDR3 is TGTGCCAGCAGCCCTAGACTAGCGGGAGGGCCTGGGGAGCTGTTTTTT. The encoded protein is CASSPRLAGGPGELFF.

This clonotype was detected ten times or more. The chain uses TRBV12-3 or TRBV12-4 and TRBJ1-6; 7 nucleotides line up with TRBD1. The ends lost 6 bases at V and 6 bases at J; junction bases unmatched: 5. CDR3 length: 14 residues. The CDR3 is CASSQTGSNSPLHF. CDR3 bases: TGTGCCAGCAGCCAGACAGGGAGTAATTCACCCCTCCACTTT.

The chain combines TRBV7-2 with TRBJ1-2; D not resolved. Looked up from germline, CDR1 is SGHTA and CDR2 is FQGNSA. The CDR3 is 14 amino acids. V was shortened by 5 bases and J by 3 bases, with 13 bases between the two germline ends. The CDR3 region has the DNA TGTGCCAGCAGCCGCGGCGGGATCGACTATGGCTACACCTTC. Its protein product is CASSRGGIDYGYTF.

This clonotype was recorded at least ten times. This chain uses TRBV7-3 with TRBJ2-5; D is undetermined. The V gene's germline CDR1 is SGHTA and CDR2 FQGTGA. V was pared by 0 bases and J by 7 bases, with 9 bases between. This CDR3 spans 13 amino acids. CDR3 residues: CASSLTVKGTQYF. The DNA for the CDR3 is TGTGCCAGCAGCTTAACGGTGAAGGGGACCCAGTACTTC.

The genes are TRBV10-3 and TRBJ1-5; 7 bases line up with TRBD1. Germline V CDR1 and CDR2: ENHRY, SYGVKD. This CDR3 comprises 16 residues. With 10 bases clipped from V and 3 bases from J, the junction kept 15 bases outside the gene matches. The chain's CDR3 is CASTQQDRPTNQPQHF. The CDR3 DNA is TGTGCCAGCACCCAACAGGACAGGCCGACCAATCAGCCCCAGCATTTT.

The sample holds a few counts of this clonotype. The V and J genes are TRBV20-1 and TRBJ1-2, with 9 bases aligning to TRBD1. The germline V gene has CDR1 DFQATT and CDR2 SNEGSKA (reference sequence). The CDR3 has 13 amino acids. The junction had 10 bases not matched to a gene; V was cut back by 6 bases and J by 8 bases. The CDR3 DNA reads TGCAGTGCCGACACAGGGGGCGTTGGAGGCTACACCTTC. It specifies CSADTGGVGGYTF.

This clonotype showed up many times. The J gene is TRBJ1-1, the V gene TRBV10-3, with TRBD1 as a possible D gene (6 bases). CDR1 is ENHRY, CDR2 SYGVKD, per germline. Trimming stripped 5 bases from V and 1 base from J, with 11 bases between. This CDR3 has 14 residues. Here the CDR3 DNA reads TGTGCCATCAGTAAGACAGGCGAGAACACTGAAGCTTTCTTT. It codes for CAISKTGENTEAFF.

This clonotype appeared many times. This chain joins TRBV6-5 and TRBJ2-5; D is unresolved. The CDR3 covers 15 residues. Trimming removed 0 bases from V and 4 bases from J, with 12 bases in between. The germline V gene encodes CDR1 MNHEY and CDR2 SVGAGI. The CDR3 sequence: CASSYSAVFGETQYF. Written as DNA, the CDR3 is TGTGCCAGCAGTTACTCGGCGGTGTTCGGAGAGACCCAGTACTTC.

The sample holds many counts of this clonotype. The rearrangement joins TRBV10-3 to TRBJ1-1; D not resolved. The germline V gene has CDR1 ENHRY and CDR2 SYGVKD. Trimming stripped 6 bases from V and 0 bases from J, with 8 bases between. This CDR3 region has 13 residues. CDR3 protein: CAISEDLNTEAFF. In DNA form, the CDR3 reads TGTGCCATCAGCGAGGACCTGAACACTGAAGCTTTCTTT.

Many counts were recorded for this clonotype. The chain employs TRBV10-2 and TRBJ2-6; 7 bases are shared with TRBD1. Losses at the gene ends were 6 bases for V and 0 bases for J; bases not matched to a gene: 8. CDR3 length: 17 residues. Germline V gene lookup returns CDR1 WSHSY and CDR2 SAAADI. In DNA, the CDR3 is TGCGCCAGCAGGGGACCAGGGGGAAGCTCTGGGGCCAACGTCCTGACTTTC. It encodes CASRGPGGSSGANVLTF.

The chain combines TRBV20-1 with TRBJ2-2; D is unclear. CDR3 length: 8 residues. Looked up from germline, CDR1 is DFQATT and CDR2 is SNEGSKA (reference sequence). Trimming shortened V by 8 bases and J by 6 bases, and 1 base separated the two germline ends. CDR3 sequence: CSSGELFF. DNA for the CDR3: TGCAGTTCCGGGGAGCTGTTTTTT.